Below, 10 T cell receptor beta chains from the same sample are listed, as sequenced in a study of shared clonotypes between healthy human individuals (dated by TCRdb to 2020 to 2021). For the CD8 naive samples, CD45RO-negative cells were positively selected for CCR7, yielding a CD45RA+CCR7+ population from which TemRA cells were excluded. The receptor library was made with the immunoSEQ multiplex PCR assay. TCRdb took over this immuneACCESS table, retaining in-frame rearrangements with V and J assigned. Such tables are incomplete; in checked studies, under half of the missing clones stem from an unresolved V gene, and the remainder is unexplained. The sample table contains 2 million to 2.5 million clones; only one count was recorded for just under 95% of them. The ten largest make up roughly 1% of the sample. The sample was naive CD8+ T cells sorted from blood. The cell subset or site label on this specimen signifies: CD45RA+CCR7+. Source of these receptors: a young man in good health.

The chain joins TRBV4-3 to TRBJ2-5, with D possibly matching TRBD1 (5 bases). Germline V gene data show CDR1 as LGHNA and CDR2 as YSLEER. The V end was cut by 4 bases, the J end by 2 bases, with 14 bases between. The CDR3 totals 15 residues. Here the CDR3 reads CASSLYQGLQETQYF. The CDR3 DNA is TGCGCCAGCAGCCTTTATCAGGGATTACAAGAGACCCAGTACTTC.

The chain joins TRBV5-4 to TRBJ2-3; D is unclear. Germline V gene sequence: CDR1 SGHNT, CDR2 YYREEE (reference sequence). With 2 bases removed from V and 0 bases from J, the gap between germline ends came to 7 bases. The CDR3 totals 14 residues. The CDR3 DNA reads as TGTGCCAGCAGCTTAGTGACTAGCACAGATACGCAGTATTTT. Encoded protein: CASSLVTSTDTQYF.

For this clone: Other DNA sequences within the sample encode an identical CDR3. CDR3 in amino acids: CASSVGTGAYEQYF. The CDR3 DNA reads as TGTGCCAGCAGCGTAGGGACAGGAGCCTACGAGCAGTACTTC. This chain links TRBV9 with TRBJ2-7, with 7 bases identical to TRBD1. The CDR3 totals 14 residues. Germline V gene lookup returns CDR1 SGDLS and CDR2 YYNGEE. Trimming cost V 0 bases and J 2 bases; bases outside gene matches: 2.

The chain combines TRBV5-1 with TRBJ2-2; 9 bases fit TRBD2. CDR1 SGHRS and CDR2 YFSETQ come from the germline V gene. There are 16 residues in the CDR3. With V trimmed by 6 bases and J by 5 bases, 11 bases remained unmatched. The CDR3 nucleotides are TGCGCCAGCAACCATGGGCGGGAGGGCCGGACCGGGGAGCTGTTTTTT. This codes for CASNHGREGRTGELFF.

The genes are TRBV11-2 and TRBJ2-7, with TRBD2 as a possible D gene (6 bases). Germline-derived CDR1 and CDR2 are SGHAT and FQNNGV. V was pared by 3 bases and J by 2 bases, with 14 bases between. CDR3 length: 15 amino acids. As DNA, the CDR3 is TGTGCCAGCAGCTTTGGGGAACGGGGGACCTACGAGCAGTACTTC. Translated, it gives CASSFGERGTYEQYF. The full variable domain, its missing parts supplied by reference TRBV11-2 and TRBJ2-7, is EAGVAQSPRYKIIEKRQSVAFWCNPISGHATLYWYQQILGQGPKLLIQFQNNGVVDDSQLPKDRFSAERLKGVDSTLKIQPAKLEDSAVYLCASSFGERGTYEQYFGPGTRLTVT.

The DNA of the CDR3 is TGTGCCAGCAGCCCGGAGGGGTATAGGAATGAAAAACTGTTTTTT. Protein sequence: CASSPEGYRNEKLFF. This chain links TRBV7-8 with TRBJ1-4; D perhaps matches TRBD1 (5 bases). The CDR3 has 15 amino acids. The V and J ends lost 5 bases and 5 bases respectively, with 15 bases between them. Germline V gene lookup returns CDR1 SGHVS and CDR2 FQNEAQ. Drawing the rest from reference TRBV7-8 and TRBJ1-4, the complete variable domain is GAGVSQSPRYKVAKRGQDVALRCDPISGHVSLFWYQQALGQGPEFLTYFQNEAQLDKSGLPSDRFFAERPEGSVSTLKIQRTQQEDSAVYLCASSPEGYRNEKLFFGSGTQLSVL.

The count of this clone is one. V usage is TRBV11-2 and J usage is TRBJ2-2; D is possibly TRBD2 (6 bases). The CDR3 is 15 amino acids. Trimming left V 1 base short and J 5 bases short, with 11 bases between. The germline CDR1 and CDR2 sequences are SGHAT and FQNNGV. CDR3 amino acids: CASSLAGSETGELFF. The CDR3 region has the DNA TGTGCCAGCAGCTTAGCCGGGAGTGAGACCGGGGAGCTGTTTTTT.

On this clone itself: The sample contains more than one DNA sequence encoding this CDR3. The V call is TRBV18, the J call TRBJ2-1; 11 bases match TRBD2. Per the germline V gene, CDR1 is KGHSH and CDR2 is LQKENI. The CDR3 length is 16 residues. The junction had 0 bases not matched to a gene; V was cut back by 2 bases and J by 0 bases. DNA of the CDR3: TGTGCCAGCTCACCAACTAGCGGGAGCTCCTACAATGAGCAGTTCTTC. It specifies CASSPTSGSSYNEQFF.

In this sample, this clone turned up once. The chain carries TRBV28 and TRBJ2-7; D tentatively reads TRBD1 or TRBD2 (5 bases each). V gave up 5 bases and J gave up 2 bases, with 13 bases separating them. Germline CDR1 reads MDHEN; CDR2 reads SYDVKM. This CDR3 has 14 amino acids. The CDR3 loop reads CASSPRDGTYEQYF. The CDR3 DNA sequence: TGTGCCAGCAGTCCAAGGGACGGTACCTACGAGCAGTACTTC.

As regards this clone: Other nucleotide sequences from this sample produce the same CDR3. The chain has TRBV5-6 and TRBJ2-5; no reliable D call. CDR1 is SGHDT and CDR2 is YYEEEE in the germline V gene. CDR3 length equals 11 residues. V lost 2 bases to trimming and J lost 4 bases, with 3 bases between them. CDR3 coding DNA: TGTGCCAGCAGCTTCGGAGAGACCCAGTACTTC. Protein sequence: CASSFGETQYF.